One and the same sample provided the 19 T cell receptor beta chains below, sequenced in a study of blood T cell repertoires in COVID-19. Libraries were prepared by immunoSEQ multiplex PCR; TCRdb keeps only in-frame clonotypes and omits some of them. This table holds approximately 60,000 clones, approximately 85% found once. The sequencing input was peripheral blood. The receptor source for this set is a human donor in a cohort sampled during active COVID-19.

In its sample, this clone ranks as large. This sequence joins TRBV19 and TRBJ1-2; a weak D match, TRBD1 (5 bases). In germline, CDR1 is LNHDA, CDR2 SQIVND (reference sequence). The CDR3 loop spans 12 amino acids. The V end was cut by 3 bases, the J end by 8 bases, with 10 bases between. The CDR3, as DNA: TGTGCCAGTAGTATTTTCAGGGAAGGCTACACCTTC. Translation gives CASSIFREGYTF.

The rearrangement uses TRBV27 and TRBJ1-2, with 7 bases that match TRBD1. Looked up from germline, CDR1 is MNHEY and CDR2 is SMNVEV (reference sequence). J lost 4 bases, V lost 2 bases, and 7 bases had no gene match. The CDR3 is made up of 15 amino acids. The CDR3, as DNA: TGTGCCAGCAGTTTAGAGGGGACAGTTATCTATGGCTACACCTTC. This sequence encodes CASSLEGTVIYGYTF.

This clone showed up just a few times. This chain joins TRBV5-5 and TRBJ1-2, with D perhaps TRBD1 (5 bases). Germline V gene sequence: CDR1 SGHKS, CDR2 YYEKEE (reference sequence). This CDR3 spans 15 amino acids. V lost 2 bases, J lost 1 base, and 12 bases lay in between. CDR3: CASSFEDTINYGYTF. The CDR3 nucleotides are TGTGCCAGCAGCTTTGAGGACACGATTAACTATGGCTACACCTTC.

V and J are TRBV3-1 (or the pseudogene TRBV3-2) and TRBJ1-2; TRBD1 agrees at 7 bases. The CDR3 consists of 13 residues. From germline, CDR1 is LGHDT and CDR2 YNNKEL (reference sequence). V was clipped by 8 bases and J by 3 bases; unmatched bases: 6. The CDR3 reads CASGYRGYYGYTF. The CDR3 DNA is TGTGCCAGCGGTTACAGGGGCTACTATGGCTACACCTTC.

The chain joins TRBV5-6 to TRBJ1-2, with a possible D match to TRBD1 (5 bases). The CDR3 contains 19 residues. V was cut by 7 bases and J by 5 bases, with 33 bases left in between. The germline CDR1 and CDR2 sequences are SGHDT and YYEEEE. The CDR3 sequence: CASGPQHIWLGRAQYGYTF. For the CDR3, the DNA is TGTGCCAGCGGACCGCAACATATATGGTTGGGCAGGGCTCAATATGGCTACACCTTC.

The CDR3 bases are TGCGCCAGCATACCTACACCGGGACAGGGAGAGGAAGAGCAGTACTTC. It codes for CASIPTPGQGEEEQYF. The genes are TRBV10-2 and TRBJ2-7; 9 bases match TRBD1. J lost 7 bases, V lost 7 bases, and 17 bases had no gene match. This CDR3 spans 16 amino acids. In germline, CDR1 is WSHSY, CDR2 SAAADI.

The rearrangement uses TRBV2 and TRBJ1-2; TRBD1 matches at 8 bases. The junction had 11 bases not matched to a gene; V was cut back by 4 bases and J by 7 bases. Germline lookup yields CDR1 SNHLY and CDR2 FYNNEI. The CDR3 loop spans 15 amino acids. The CDR3 loop reads CASSVGARGRFGYTF. For the CDR3, the DNA is TGTGCCAGCAGTGTCGGGGCCAGGGGGCGTTTTGGCTACACCTTC.

This sequence joins TRBV25-1 and TRBJ1-5; perhaps TRBD1 as D (5 bases). This CDR3 has 17 amino acids. The germline gives CDR1 MGHDK, CDR2 SYGVNS. Trimming pared 4 bases from V and 0 bases from J, leaving 16 bases between. The CDR3 coding sequence is TGTGCCAGCAGTGGGGACGGGGGAGTGACTAGCAATCAGCCCCAGCATTTT. Translated: CASSGDGGVTSNQPQHF.

The chain combines TRBV19 with TRBJ1-1; TRBD1 might be the D (5 bases). Trimming cost V 2 bases and J 2 bases, with 9 bases left between them. Germline V CDR1 and CDR2: LNHDA, SQIVND (reference sequence). The CDR3 covers 14 residues. For the CDR3, the DNA is TGTGCCAGTAGTATACCCGGGGGAAACACTGAAGCTTTCTTT. Its translation: CASSIPGGNTEAFF.

The chain is built from TRBV4-3 and TRBJ2-1; D gene ambiguous. The CDR3 length is 12 residues. CDR1 and CDR2 from the germline V gene are LGHNA and YSLEER. Trimming left V 5 bases short and J 4 bases short, with 6 bases between. As DNA, the CDR3 is TGCGCCAGCAGCTCCCAGTACAATGAGCAGTTCTTC. It encodes CASSSQYNEQFF.

The V gene is TRBV7-2, the J gene TRBJ2-7, with D tentatively TRBD1 (5 bases). V was trimmed by 4 bases and J by 0 bases, leaving 13 bases between them. There are 15 residues in the CDR3. In germline, CDR1 is SGHTA, CDR2 FQGNSA. The CDR3 here is CASSWQGYSSYEQYF. The CDR3, as DNA: TGTGCCAGCAGCTGGCAGGGTTACAGCTCCTACGAGCAGTACTTC.

The chain carries TRBV5-8 and TRBJ1-1; TRBD1 might be the D (6 bases). V was trimmed by 4 bases and J by 0 bases, leaving 19 bases between them. This CDR3 contains 17 residues. Germline V lookup: CDR1 SGHTS, CDR2 YDEGEE. CDR3 region: CASSEYPGQSMNTEAFF. CDR3 in DNA: TGTGCCAGCAGCGAATACCCGGGACAATCTATGAACACTGAAGCTTTCTTT.

The rearrangement links TRBV5-6 to TRBJ2-7, with 14 bases identical to TRBD2. This CDR3 is 14 amino acids long. Germline V CDR1 and CDR2: SGHDT, YYEEEE. V shed 3 bases, J shed 5 bases, and the junction held 1 base outside the gene matches. CDR3 bases: TGTGCCAGCAGCTGGGGACTAGCGGGGGACGAGCAGTACTTC. This translates into CASSWGLAGDEQYF.

The V call is TRBV2, the J call TRBJ2-3, with a possible D match to TRBD2 (5 bases). V lost 9 bases to trimming and J lost 1 base, with 14 bases between them. This CDR3 spans 14 amino acids. Germline V gene sequence: CDR1 SNHLY, CDR2 FYNNEI. The CDR3 sequence: CASNLAGGTDTQYF. CDR3 in DNA: TGTGCCAGTAATCTAGCCGGGGGCACAGATACGCAGTATTTT.

The genes are TRBV11-2 and TRBJ2-5, with 10 positions matching TRBD1. The CDR3 consists of 15 residues. Looked up from germline, CDR1 is SGHAT and CDR2 is FQNNGV. V dropped 3 bases and J dropped 10; count of bases not matched to a gene: 11. The CDR3 here is CASSLYDGTGDIQYF. Written as DNA, the CDR3 is TGTGCCAGCAGCTTGTATGATGGGACAGGGGATATCCAGTACTTC.

The rearrangement links TRBV7-2 to TRBJ2-5; D unresolved. CDR1 is SGHTA and CDR2 is FQGNSA in the germline V gene. This CDR3 spans 15 amino acids. V was trimmed by 2 bases and J by 1 base, leaving 11 bases between them. The DNA for the CDR3 is TGTGCCAGCAGCTTAAACAGCCTATCCCAAGAGACCCAGTACTTC. Translation gives CASSLNSLSQETQYF.

The chain links TRBV7-8 to TRBJ1-4; TRBD1 is a possible D gene (6 bases). Germline V lookup: CDR1 SGHVS, CDR2 FQNEAQ. Trimming took 5 bases from V and 3 from J, leaving 16 bases between them. This CDR3 comprises 16 residues. The CDR3 is CASSPSGVRANEKLFF. As DNA, the CDR3 is TGTGCCAGCAGCCCATCAGGGGTTCGGGCTAATGAAAAACTGTTTTTT. Filled out from reference TRBV7-8 and TRBJ1-4, the complete variable domain reads GAGVSQSPRYKVAKRGQDVALRCDPISGHVSLFWYQQALGQGPEFLTYFQNEAQLDKSGLPSDRFFAERPEGSVSTLKIQRTQQEDSAVYLCASSPSGVRANEKLFFGSGTQLSVL.

J is TRBJ1-1 and V is TRBV10-3, with 10 positions matching TRBD1. The V and J ends lost 6 bases and 0 bases, in that order; junction bases with no gene match: 10. The CDR3 spans 17 residues. Germline CDR1 and CDR2: ENHRY and SYGVKD. CDR3 sequence reads: CAISPRTGGSVNTEAFF. Written as DNA, the CDR3 is TGTGCCATCAGCCCGAGGACAGGGGGGTCGGTGAACACTGAAGCTTTCTTT.

V gene TRBV7-9 combines with J gene TRBJ2-2; 7 nucleotides line up with TRBD2. The CDR3 is made up of 14 amino acids. Looked up from germline, CDR1 is SEHNR and CDR2 is FQNEAQ (reference sequence). The J segment lost 7 bases and the V segment lost 3 bases, leaving 5 bases of the junction unmatched. The DNA for the CDR3 is TGTGCCAGCAGCTTTGGACTAGAGGGCGGGGAGCTGTTTTTT. Translating gives CASSFGLEGGELFF.